This T cell receptor (beta chain) was found in a study of breast tumors, draining lymph nodes, adjacent tissues. TCRdb used MiXCR to reprocess the multiplex PCR reads, holding one entry per CDR3 protein. The repertoire has about 14,000 distinct CDR3 sequences, around 57% of them found once; the top ten carry about 30%. This clonotype appeared many times. The TCR originated in a female donor with breast cancer. Some clones in this sample may be carry-over from other donors' samples. The specimen was tumor-adjacent breast tissue.

CDR3 in DNA: TGTGCCAGCAGTTTACGTTGGGGGGACAATCAGCCCCAGCATTTT. Amino acid sequence: CASSLRWGDNQPQHF. The chain is built from TRBV27 and TRBJ1-5; D perhaps matches TRBD1 (5 bases). Germline lookup yields CDR1 MNHEY and CDR2 SMNVEV (reference sequence). The V gene lost 2 bases and the J gene lost 3 bases, with 11 bases spanning the gap. The CDR3 contains 15 residues.